This T cell receptor (beta chain) was sequenced for a study of blood T cell repertoires in COVID-19. In the study overall: COVID-19 samples collected from the United States, Italy and Spain covered acute and convalescent phases.

Ages ranged from about 18 to 100 years, with residence in around 24 US areas. The study counted Cohort 3 donors as recovered given two negative PCRs, clearance, or symptom resolution. CDR1 is MNHNS, CDR2 SASEGT, per germline. This CDR3 spans 14 amino acids. V was clipped by 3 bases and J by 4 bases, with 10 bases between them. The authors' processing: Estimation of nucleated cell counts relied on the amplification of reference gene primers. The table came from immunoSEQ multiplex PCR; TCRdb's copy has only in-frame clones and leaves some out. V, J and clone size derive from that table, while D and trimming were established from the DNA sequence. In the table there are about 320,000 clones, 90% of which are singletons.

This receptor was identified in a man between 60 and 75 years old who had recovered from COVID-19. The rearrangement uses TRBV6-1 and TRBJ1-5; D not certain. The sample was PBMCs or T cells enriched from blood (not recorded which). The CDR3 is CASSEIWENQPQHF. Here the CDR3 DNA reads TGTGCCAGCAGTGAGATTTGGGAGAATCAGCCCCAGCATTTT.